These T cell receptor beta chains were read from a single sample in a study of cytotoxic CD8 clonotypes in ibrutinib-treated CLL. The data were produced by immunoSEQ multiplex PCR, yet TCRdb's version contains in-frame clones alone and is incomplete. The sample yields 95,000 to 100,000 clones, 70% to 85% seen once. The material sequenced was PBMCs, taken after 12 months of ibrutinib treatment. These TCRs come from a human donor with chronic lymphocytic leukemia. CDR3s include the opening cysteine and the closing phenylalanine or tryptophan. The order of the fields is V gene, J gene, D gene, clone size, CDR3 protein, CDR3 DNA. The D gene is left open where the match is weak. Only some rows state a clone size, as once, few, many or a class for expanded clones.

>TRBV11-3|TRBJ1-5|NA|NA
CASSFHRYQPQHF
TGTGCCAGCAGCTTCCACCGGTATCAGCCCCAGCATTTT
>TRBV7-2|TRBJ2-3|NA|NA
CASSPSGWSTDTQYF
TGTGCCAGCAGCCCCAGCGGCTGGAGCACAGATACGCAGTATTTT
>TRBV4-3|TRBJ1-2|NA|NA
CASSRVLQGRDGYTF
TGCGCCAGCAGTCGGGTCCTACAGGGTAGAGATGGCTACACCTTC
>TRBV2|TRBJ1-6|NA|NA
CASSGPDNSPLHF
TGTGCCAGCAGCGGCCCAGATAATTCACCCCTCCACTTT
>TRBV6-1|TRBJ1-6|NA|NA
CASSGQVSSYNSPLHF
TGTGCCAGCAGTGGACAGGTTAGCTCCTATAATTCACCCCTCCACTTT
>TRBV11-3|TRBJ1-1|NA|few
CASSLRENTEAFF
TGTGCCAGCAGCTTAAGAGAGAACACTGAAGCTTTCTTT
>TRBV7-9|TRBJ2-5|TRBD1|NA
CASSSDRGRQGETQYF
TGTGCCAGCAGCTCAGACAGGGGGCGGCAGGGGGAGACCCAGTACTTC
>TRBV30|TRBJ1-3|NA|NA
CAWSPQGSPGNTIYF
TGTGCCTGGAGTCCTCAGGGTAGCCCTGGAAACACCATATATTTT
>TRBV6-6|TRBJ2-5|NA|NA
CASLSGLTRGTQYF
TGTGCCAGCTTATCGGGCCTTACAAGGGGGACCCAGTACTTC
>TRBV6-5|TRBJ1-2|TRBD1|NA
CASRKQGGGYTF
TGTGCCAGCAGGAAGCAGGGGGGTGGCTACACCTTC
>TRBV12-5|TRBJ2-1|TRBD2|few
CASGPGGPSEQFF
TGTGCTAGTGGTCCGGGGGGGCCGAGTGAGCAGTTCTTC
>TRBV5-4|TRBJ2-5|TRBD2|NA
CASSPRSQAGAQETQYF
TGTGCCAGCAGCCCTCGGTCCCAAGCGGGGGCACAAGAGACCCAGTACTTC
>TRBV7-2|TRBJ2-7|NA|NA
CASSLFPGVGNYEQYF
TGTGCCAGCAGCTTATTCCCGGGGGTCGGAAACTACGAGCAGTACTTC
>TRBV25-1|TRBJ2-7|NA|once
CASREQGPYEQYF
TGTGCCAGCAGGGAACAGGGACCCTACGAGCAGTACTTC
>TRBV4-1|TRBJ2-2|NA|NA
CASSLPGLYTGELFF
TGCGCCAGCAGCCTCCCGGGACTGTACACCGGGGAGCTGTTTTTT
>TRBV18|TRBJ1-1|NA|NA
CASSAGAEAFF
TGTGCCAGCTCAGCCGGGGCTGAAGCTTTCTTT
>TRBV5-1|TRBJ2-2|TRBD2|once
CASSSTSGGINTGELFF
TGCGCCAGCAGCTCTACTAGCGGGGGGATAAACACCGGGGAGCTGTTTTTT
>TRBV30|TRBJ2-7|NA|NA
CAWSVGGLTYEQYF
TGTGCCTGGAGTGTGGGGGGACTTACCTACGAGCAGTACTTC
>TRBV6-1|TRBJ1-4|NA|NA
CASGRFHEKLFF
TGTGCCAGCGGCAGGTTTCACGAAAAACTGTTTTTT
>TRBV2|TRBJ1-2|NA|NA
CASSDGRRFYGYTF
TGTGCCAGCAGTGACGGCAGACGTTTCTATGGCTACACCTTC
>TRBV15|TRBJ2-3|NA|NA
CATSRASQGADTQYF
TGTGCCACCAGCAGAGCCTCACAGGGCGCAGATACGCAGTATTTT
>TRBV30|TRBJ1-6|TRBD1|NA
CAWSTGEGSPLHF
TGTGCCTGGAGTACAGGGGAAGGTTCACCCCTCCACTTT
>TRBV5-4|TRBJ2-5|TRBD2|NA
CASSPTSGGGGETQYF
TGTGCCAGCAGCCCGACTAGCGGGGGAGGGGGAGAGACCCAGTACTTC
>TRBV5-3|TRBJ1-1|TRBD1|NA
CARSPVTGYTEAFF
TGTGCCAGAAGCCCAGTGACAGGGTACACTGAAGCTTTCTTT
>TRBV19|TRBJ2-3|TRBD2|NA
CASSIGGASDTQYF
TGTGCCAGTAGTATCGGGGGGGCCTCAGATACGCAGTATTTT
>TRBV7-2|TRBJ2-7|TRBD2|once
CASSSRTSGGYEQYF
TGTGCCAGCAGCTCCCGGACTAGCGGGGGCTACGAGCAGTACTTC
>TRBV25-1|TRBJ1-1|NA|NA
CASSKRTGLGSEAFF
TGTGCCAGCAGTAAGAGGACGGGGCTCGGGTCTGAAGCTTTCTTT
>TRBV19|TRBJ2-7|NA|NA
CASRAGDLLREQYF
TGTGCCAGTAGGGCAGGGGATCTATTGCGCGAGCAGTACTTC